The present T cell receptor beta chain was sequenced within a study of blood T cells in healthy people across ages. Study context: Template switching picked up about one barcoded beta molecule for each two T cells.

Study results and caveats: Estimates based on one million T cells were treated as lower bounds. Fewer expanded clones and more diversity marked long-lived versus aged donors.

Then a second PCR, running about 6 to 12 cycles, was carried out with a sample-barcoded 5' primer and a J-beta primer mix. Tags on each cDNA molecule came from a template-switch adaptor with 12 random nucleotides. TCRdb independently ran MiXCR on the 5' RACE reads; one entry per CDR3 protein. The sample contains some 880,000 distinct CDR3 sequences, under 40% of which appear only once. This clonotype was picked up many times. No antigen is known for it. The CDR3 totals 14 residues. Trimming shortened V by 0 bases and J by 0 bases, and 5 bases separated the two germline ends. This chain joins TRBV12-3 or TRBV12-4 and TRBJ1-1; D uncertain. The source is a man between 18 and 35 years old in good health. Sequencing was performed on blood. The CDR3 region is CASSLAGVNTEAFF. CDR3 bases: TGTGCCAGCAGTTTAGCTGGGGTGAACACTGAAGCTTTCTTT.